This T cell receptor beta chain was captured in a study of a mutant IDH1 vaccine in newly diagnosed glioma. Study-level information: Treated patients had a mean age of approximately 40 years and an approximately 62% male, 37.5% female split.

Sequenced by immunoSEQ multiplex PCR; TCRdb stores in-frame clones only, minus some. The sample lists around 54,000 clones; less than 90% were seen once. This CDR3 comprises 13 residues. The V end lost 5 bases, the J end lost 11 bases, and 18 bases lay between the germline ends. Germline V gene data show CDR1 as LGHNA and CDR2 as YNFKEQ. Note on this clone: Its target is unknown.

Described time point: week 35, safety follow-up. Every vaccination contained 300 ug of the mutant IDH1 20-mer peptide and was paired with topical imiquimod. There were eight vaccinations for patients, given in weeks 1, 3, 5, 7, 11, 15, 19 and 23. Astrocytomas found in donors were new, WHO grade 3 or 4, IDH1-mutant and ATRX-lost. This TCR derives from a man aged 40-50 years with glioma. The chain employs TRBV4-2 and TRBJ1-2; perhaps TRBD1 as D (6 bases). Sequenced here: PBMCs, sampled from a glioma patient whose treatment included an IDH1 peptide vaccine. DNA for the CDR3: TGTGCCAGCAGCTCCGGACAGCGCGACCCATACACCTTC. It specifies CASSSGQRDPYTF.